The clone carrying this TCR beta chain was observed a handful of times. Its target is not known. This entry is derived from a study of cytomegalovirus exposure and HLA in healthy donors. Study as a whole: Assignment to the Caucasian-associated ancestry cluster applied to more than 75% of the approximately 360 genotyped donors. General study results and limits: In a later analysis, an Asian-associated ancestry cluster reportedly showed fewer N-insertions than the approximately 640-donor mean. More clonal expansion characterized HLA-associated TCR beta chains than equally common others in a later analysis. The likely explanation for a cluster of highly shared sequence variants was sequencing artifact.

The PCR had 60 Vbeta and 13 Jbeta primers. Repertoires were generated with immunoSEQ multiplex PCR, while TCRdb's copy carries only in-frame clones and drops some. The repertoire has about 89,000 clones, roughly 80% of them found once; the top ten carry roughly 3.6%. The clonotype originates from a man younger than 40 in good health and CMV-seronegative. The sequenced sample consisted of PBMCs.

CDR3 sequence reads: CASSLAKVEYQETQYF. CDR3 coding DNA: TGTGCCAGCAGCTTAGCGAAGGTGGAGTACCAAGAGACCCAGTACTTC. The chain employs TRBV5-5 and TRBJ2-5; D remains ambiguous. Between the trimmed V and J ends, which lost 2 bases and 0 bases, there was a span of 14 bases. The V gene's germline CDR1 is SGHKS and CDR2 YYEKEE (reference sequence). CDR3 length: 16 residues.